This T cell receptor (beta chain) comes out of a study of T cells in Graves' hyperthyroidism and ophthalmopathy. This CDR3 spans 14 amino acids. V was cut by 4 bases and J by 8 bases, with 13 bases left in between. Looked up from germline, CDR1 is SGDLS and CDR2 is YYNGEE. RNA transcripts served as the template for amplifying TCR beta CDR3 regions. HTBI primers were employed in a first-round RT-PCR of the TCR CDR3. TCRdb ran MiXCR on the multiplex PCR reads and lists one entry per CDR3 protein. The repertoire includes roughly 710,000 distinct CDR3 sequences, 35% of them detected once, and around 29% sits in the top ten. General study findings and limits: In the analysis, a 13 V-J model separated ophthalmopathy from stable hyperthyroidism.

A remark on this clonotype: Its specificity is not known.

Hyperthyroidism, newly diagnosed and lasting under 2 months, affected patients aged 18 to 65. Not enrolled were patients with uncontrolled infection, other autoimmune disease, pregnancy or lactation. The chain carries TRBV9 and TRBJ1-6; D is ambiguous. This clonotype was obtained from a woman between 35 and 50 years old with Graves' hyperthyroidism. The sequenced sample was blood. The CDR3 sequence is CASSQGLSYSPLHF. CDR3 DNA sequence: TGTGCCAGCAGCCAAGGACTGAGCTATTCACCCCTCCACTTT.